The 15 T cell receptor beta chains listed next were all sequenced from one sample in a study of cytomegalovirus exposure and HLA in healthy donors. Researchers ran the PCR with 60 Vbeta and 13 Jbeta primers. Sequenced by immunoSEQ multiplex PCR; TCRdb stores in-frame clones only, minus some. The table shows 75,000 to 95,000 clones, with 70% to 80% occurring only once. Sample: PBMCs. These receptors were obtained from a man in his fifties in good health and CMV-seronegative.

V and J are TRBV28 and TRBJ2-7; 8 bases are shared with TRBD1. Germline-derived CDR1 and CDR2 are MDHEN and SYDVKM. The CDR3 consists of 15 residues. V trimming: 5 bases; J trimming: 5 bases; junction bases outside the gene matches: 11. The DNA for the CDR3 is TGTGCCAGCAGTCCTCCCAGGGACAGGCCCCACGAGCAGTACTTC. Amino acid sequence: CASSPPRDRPHEQYF.

This chain connects TRBV9 to TRBJ1-1, with D possibly being TRBD1 (6 bases). V was shortened by 4 bases and J by 0 bases, with 10 bases between the two germline ends. Germline lookup yields CDR1 SGDLS and CDR2 YYNGEE. The CDR3 is 14 amino acids. This CDR3 is CASSPNRVNTEAFF. The CDR3 DNA reads as TGTGCCAGCAGCCCCAACAGGGTGAACACTGAAGCTTTCTTT. Together with reference TRBV9 and TRBJ1-1, the CDR3 gives the full variable domain: DSGVTQTPKHLITATGQRVTLRCSPRSGDLSVYWYQQSLDQGLQFLIQYYNGEERAKGNILERFSAQQFPDLHSELNLSSLELGDSALYFCASSPNRVNTEAFFGQGTRLTVV.

The V and J genes are TRBV6-5 and TRBJ2-5, with D possibly matching TRBD2 (7 bases). V was cut by 0 bases and J by 5 bases, with 10 bases left in between. The length of the CDR3 is 14 residues. CDR1 and CDR2 (germline): MNHEY, SVGAGI. The CDR3 protein is CASSYSGGRETQYF. The CDR3, as DNA: TGTGCCAGCAGTTACTCGGGGGGGCGGGAGACCCAGTACTTC.

The gene calls are TRBV7-9 and TRBJ2-7, with 7 bases fitting TRBD1. V lost 4 bases to trimming and J lost 4 bases; unmatched junction nucleotides: 7. This CDR3 spans 14 amino acids. Germline CDR1 and CDR2: SEHNR and FQNEAQ (reference sequence). The DNA for the CDR3 is TGTGCCAGCAGCTCACAGGGGTTTGGGTACGAGCAGTACTTC. Protein: CASSSQGFGYEQYF.

This chain connects TRBV6-5 to TRBJ2-7; 9 positions match TRBD1. V shed 10 bases, J shed 6 bases, and the junction held 7 bases outside the gene matches. The CDR3 totals 12 residues. Germline lookup yields CDR1 MNHEY and CDR2 SVGAGI. The CDR3 DNA is TGTGCCACCGGGGACAGGGTGGGCGAGCAGTACTTC. Its protein product is CATGDRVGEQYF.

The chain links TRBV6-6 to TRBJ1-1, with D perhaps TRBD1 (5 bases). The CDR3 covers 13 residues. CDR1 and CDR2 from the germline V gene are MNHNY and SVGAGI (reference sequence). V lost 7 bases to trimming and J lost 1 base, with 10 bases between them. CDR3 in DNA: TGTGCCAGCATATTGGGGCCGAACACTGAAGCTTTCTTT. Translation gives CASILGPNTEAFF.

A few counts support this clone. The chain uses TRBV5-6 and TRBJ1-6; TRBD1 is a possible D gene (6 bases). Germline assignment: CDR1 SGHDT and CDR2 YYEEEE. The length of the CDR3 is 14 residues. V lost 3 bases and J lost 10, with 14 bases in between. The CDR3 DNA reads TGTGCCAGCAGCTCAGGGGTTGGGGGATCACCCCTCCACTTT. It yields the protein CASSSGVGGSPLHF.

This rearrangement joins TRBV6-5 to TRBJ1-2, with 12 bases aligning to TRBD1. CDR3 size: 15 residues. Germline loops: CDR1 MNHEY, CDR2 SVGAGI. V was clipped by 7 bases and J by 2 bases; unmatched bases: 5. The CDR3 nucleotides are TGTGCCAGCAACTCCGGGACAGGGGGCAACTATGGCTACACCTTC. Its translation is CASNSGTGGNYGYTF.

In this sample, this clone turned up once. This chain joins TRBV15 and TRBJ1-2, with D possibly TRBD1 on 6 matching bases. CDR3 length: 15 residues. V was pared by 1 base and J by 4 bases, with 13 bases between. Germline V CDR1 and CDR2: LNHNV, YYDKDF (reference sequence). The CDR3: CATSRGQAPPYGYTF. The CDR3 nucleotides are TGTGCCACCAGCAGAGGACAGGCGCCTCCCTATGGCTACACCTTC.

J is TRBJ2-1 and V is TRBV9; D might be TRBD2 (7 bases). V lost 0 bases to trimming and J lost 7 bases, with 14 bases between them. Germline V CDR1 and CDR2: SGDLS, YYNGEE. The CDR3 is 15 residues long. CDR3 sequence reads: CASSVGGGPKNEQFF. As DNA, the CDR3 is TGTGCCAGCAGCGTAGGGGGGGGGCCGAAGAATGAGCAGTTCTTC.

The chain recombines TRBV5-1 with TRBJ2-6, with 8 bases that match TRBD1. Germline V gives CDR1 SGHRS, CDR2 YFSETQ. Losses at the gene ends were 5 bases for V and 10 bases for J; bases not matched to a gene: 11. CDR3 length equals 15 residues. For the CDR3, the DNA is TGCGCCAGCAGGTCAACCGGGACAGGAGTAAACGTCCTGACTTTC. Translated, it gives CASRSTGTGVNVLTF.

The V and J genes are TRBV7-2 and TRBJ1-3; D remains ambiguous. Germline CDR1 and CDR2: SGHTA and FQGNSA. The CDR3 length is 13 residues. Trimming removed 4 bases from V and 0 bases from J, with 4 bases in between. In DNA form, the CDR3 reads TGTGCCAGCAGCTCGGTCTCTGGAAACACCATATATTTT. It encodes CASSSVSGNTIYF.

This chain joins TRBV28 and TRBJ1-2; a possible D gene is TRBD1 (5 bases). The V end was cut by 7 bases, the J end by 7 bases, with 16 bases between. The CDR3 is made up of 13 amino acids. The V gene's germline CDR1 is MDHEN and CDR2 SYDVKM. The DNA for the CDR3 is TGTGCCAGCACTCTATCGGGGAGGGGTGGCTACACCTTC. As protein: CASTLSGRGGYTF.

V is TRBV13 and J is TRBJ2-2; TRBD2 aligns across 7 bases. The V segment lost 2 bases and the J segment 1 base; nucleotides outside the gene matches: 4. CDR3 size: 16 residues. Germline CDR1 reads PRHDT; CDR2 reads FYEKMQ (reference sequence). Here the CDR3 reads CASSLLAAKNTGELFF. CDR3 nucleotide sequence: TGTGCCAGCAGCTTACTAGCGGCCAAGAACACCGGGGAGCTGTTTTTT. The complete variable domain, with remaining parts taken from reference TRBV13 and TRBJ2-2, reads AAGVIQSPRHLIKEKRETATLKCYPIPRHDTVYWYQQGPGQDPQFLISFYEKMQSDKGSIPDRFSAQQFSDYHSELNMSSLELGDSALYFCASSLLAAKNTGELFFGEGSRLTVL.

The chain carries TRBV6-1 and TRBJ1-6; perhaps TRBD1 as D (5 bases). CDR1 MNHNS and CDR2 SASEGT come from the germline V gene. Trimming shortened V by 0 bases and J by 6 bases, and 12 bases separated the two germline ends. The CDR3 has 16 amino acids. CDR3 region: CASSEALGQGNSPLHF. For the CDR3, the DNA is TGTGCCAGCAGTGAAGCGCTCGGTCAGGGTAATTCACCCCTCCACTTT.